The TCR beta chain described here comes from a study of blood T cell repertoires in COVID-19. Study-level information: From the United States, Italy and Spain came samples of acute and convalescent COVID-19.

The V end lost 5 bases, the J end lost 8 bases, and 18 bases lay between the germline ends. Germline V lookup: CDR1 SGHAT, CDR2 FQNNGV. This CDR3 is built from 15 residues. Repertoires were generated with immunoSEQ multiplex PCR, while TCRdb's copy carries only in-frame clones and drops some. Of about 270,000 clones detected, roughly 93% appear once; the ten largest clones hold 2.3%. The TCR comes from a woman between 40 and 55 years old with acute COVID-19. V gene TRBV11-2 combines with J gene TRBJ1-4; perhaps TRBD1 as D (6 bases). The sample taken for sequencing was PBMCs or T cells enriched from blood (not recorded which). CDR3 region: CASSTGQITNEKLFF. CDR3 nucleotide sequence: TGTGCCAGCAGCACTGGACAGATAACGAACGAAAAACTGTTTTTT.